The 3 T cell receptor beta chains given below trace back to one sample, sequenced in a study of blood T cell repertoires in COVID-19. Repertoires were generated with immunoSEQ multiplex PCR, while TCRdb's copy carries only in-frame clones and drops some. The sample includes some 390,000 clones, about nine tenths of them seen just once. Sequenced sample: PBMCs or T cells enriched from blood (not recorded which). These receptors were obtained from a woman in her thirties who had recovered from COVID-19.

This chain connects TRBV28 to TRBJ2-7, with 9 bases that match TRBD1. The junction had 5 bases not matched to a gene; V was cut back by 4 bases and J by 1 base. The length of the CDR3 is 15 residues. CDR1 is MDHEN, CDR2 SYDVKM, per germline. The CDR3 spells CASSSPGTGSYEQYF. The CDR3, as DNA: TGTGCCAGCAGTTCCCCCGGGACAGGGTCCTACGAGCAGTACTTC.

The CDR3 here is CASSSVYYGYTF. The CDR3 DNA follows: TGTGCCAGCAGCTCCGTGTACTATGGCTACACCTTC. The chain is built from TRBV7-9 and TRBJ1-2; no firm D call. Germline values: CDR1 SEHNR, CDR2 FQNEAQ (reference sequence). This CDR3 comprises 12 residues. The V end was cut by 4 bases, the J end by 3 bases, with 6 bases between. Complete variable domain (other parts from reference TRBV7-9 and TRBJ1-2): DTGVSQNPRHKITKRGQNVTFRCDPISEHNRLYWYRQTLGQGPEFLTYFQNEAQLEKSRLLSDRFSAERPKGSFSTLEIQRTEQGDSAMYLCASSSVYYGYTFGSGTRLTVV.

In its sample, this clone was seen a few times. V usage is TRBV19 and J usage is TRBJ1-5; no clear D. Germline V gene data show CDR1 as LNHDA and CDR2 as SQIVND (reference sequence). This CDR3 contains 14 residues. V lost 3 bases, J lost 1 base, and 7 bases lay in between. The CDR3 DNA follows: TGTGCCAGTAGTATCACAGCAAGCAATCAGCCCCAGCATTTT. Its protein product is CASSITASNQPQHF.